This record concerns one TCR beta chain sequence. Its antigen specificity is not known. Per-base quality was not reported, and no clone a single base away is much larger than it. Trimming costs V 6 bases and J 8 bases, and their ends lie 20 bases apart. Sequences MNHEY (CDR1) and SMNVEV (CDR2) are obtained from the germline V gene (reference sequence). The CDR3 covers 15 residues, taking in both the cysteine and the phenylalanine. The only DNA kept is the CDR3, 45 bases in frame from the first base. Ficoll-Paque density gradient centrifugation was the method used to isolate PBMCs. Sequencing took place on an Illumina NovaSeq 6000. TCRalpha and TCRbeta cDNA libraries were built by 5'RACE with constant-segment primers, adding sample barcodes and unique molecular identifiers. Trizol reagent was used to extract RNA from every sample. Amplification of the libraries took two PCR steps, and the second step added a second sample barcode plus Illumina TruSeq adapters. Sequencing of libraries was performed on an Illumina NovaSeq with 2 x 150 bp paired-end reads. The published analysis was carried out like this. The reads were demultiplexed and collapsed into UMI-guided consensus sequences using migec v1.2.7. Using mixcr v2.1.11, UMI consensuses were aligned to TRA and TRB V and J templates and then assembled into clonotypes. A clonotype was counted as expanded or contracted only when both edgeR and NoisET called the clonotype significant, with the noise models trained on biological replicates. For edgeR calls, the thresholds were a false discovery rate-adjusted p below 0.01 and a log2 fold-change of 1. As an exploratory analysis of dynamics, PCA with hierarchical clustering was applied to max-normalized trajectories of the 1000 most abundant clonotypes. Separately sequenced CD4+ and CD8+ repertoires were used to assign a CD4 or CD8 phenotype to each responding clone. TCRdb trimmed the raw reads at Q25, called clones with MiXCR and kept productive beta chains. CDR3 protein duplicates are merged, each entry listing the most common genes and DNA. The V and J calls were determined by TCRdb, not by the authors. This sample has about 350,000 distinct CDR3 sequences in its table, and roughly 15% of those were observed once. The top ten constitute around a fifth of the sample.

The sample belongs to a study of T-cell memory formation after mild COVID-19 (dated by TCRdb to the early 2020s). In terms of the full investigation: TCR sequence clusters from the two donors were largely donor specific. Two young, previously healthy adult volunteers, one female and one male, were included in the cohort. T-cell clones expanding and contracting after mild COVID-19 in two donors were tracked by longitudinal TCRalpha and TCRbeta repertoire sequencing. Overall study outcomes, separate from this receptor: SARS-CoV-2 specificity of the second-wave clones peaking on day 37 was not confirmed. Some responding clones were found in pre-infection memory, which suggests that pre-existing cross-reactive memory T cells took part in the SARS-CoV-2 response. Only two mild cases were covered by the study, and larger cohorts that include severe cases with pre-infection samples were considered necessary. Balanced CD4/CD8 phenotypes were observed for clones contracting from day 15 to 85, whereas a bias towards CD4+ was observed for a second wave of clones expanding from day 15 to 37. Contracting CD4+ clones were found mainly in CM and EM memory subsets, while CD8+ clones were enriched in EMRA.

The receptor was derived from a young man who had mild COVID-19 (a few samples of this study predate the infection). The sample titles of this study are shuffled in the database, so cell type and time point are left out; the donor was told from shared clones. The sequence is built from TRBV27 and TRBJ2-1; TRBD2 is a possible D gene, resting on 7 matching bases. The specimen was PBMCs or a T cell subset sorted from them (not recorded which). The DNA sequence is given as TGTGCCAGCAGACGCGGGGGCTTTAACGTCGATGAGCAGTTCTTC. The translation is CASRRGGFNVDEQFF.